This T cell receptor beta chain derives from a study of PD-1 blockade in mismatch repair-deficient tumors. PCR or immunohistochemistry showed mismatch repair deficiency in every enrolled patient. TCRdb's copy holds only in-frame clones and misses some; the assay was immunoSEQ multiplex PCR. This table holds roughly 120,000 clones, 60% to 85% found once. V was shortened by 3 bases and J by 2 bases, with 12 bases between the two germline ends. The CDR3 covers 16 residues. The germline gives CDR1 SGDLS, CDR2 YYNGEE. Study-wide points: After pembrolizumab, tumor-resident clones rose rapidly, then generally contracted before radiologic responses.

In the case of this clone: The antigen is unknown.

This clonotype originated in an adult with mismatch repair-deficient cancer. Sequencing used peripheral blood, obtained just over 59 weeks after starting pembrolizumab. The chain links TRBV9 to TRBJ2-6; tentatively, D is TRBD1 (8 bases). This CDR3 reads CASSGQGRAGANVLTF. CDR3 DNA sequence: TGTGCCAGCAGCGGACAGGGGAGGGCTGGGGCCAACGTCCTGACTTTC.